This entry concerns a single T cell receptor beta chain. This record comes from a study of cytomegalovirus exposure and HLA in healthy donors. Study-wide context: An earlier analysis identified fewer than 130 million unique TCR beta sequences in about 180 million T cells.

The PCR contained 60 Vbeta and 13 Jbeta primers. Produced via immunoSEQ multiplex PCR; TCRdb's table is partial and in-frame only. The table shows 150,000 to 200,000 clones, with over 60% occurring only once. The donors (healthy individuals) were bone marrow donors. The J segment lost 2 bases and the V segment lost 2 bases, leaving 3 bases of the junction unmatched. The CDR3 has 14 residues. The germline gives CDR1 MNHEY, CDR2 SVGAGI. V gene TRBV6-5 combines with J gene TRBJ2-7, with 7 bases identical to TRBD2. This clonotype was sampled from a woman between 35 and 50 years old in good health and CMV-seronegative. The sample consisted of PBMCs. CDR3 coding DNA: TGTGCCAGCAGTTACAGGGAGGGGACCTACGAGCAGTACTTC. Its translation is CASSYREGTYEQYF.